This T cell receptor beta chain emerged from a study of cytomegalovirus exposure and HLA in healthy donors. The study's findings and limits: Roughly uniform sequencing depth across donors was assumed, possibly incorrectly.

PCR amplification relied on 60 Vbeta primers (plus 13 Jbeta primers). The assay was immunoSEQ multiplex PCR, and TCRdb's table has in-frame clones only and misses some. The sample has roughly 100,000 clones, 83% seen once. With respect to this clone: Its antigen is still unknown.

V lost 9 bases, J lost 11 bases, and 7 bases lay in between. The germline gives CDR1 LNHDA, CDR2 SQIVND (reference sequence). The CDR3 is 8 residues long. The receptor's source is a man aged 35-49 years in good health and CMV-seronegative. This rearrangement joins TRBV19 to TRBJ1-2; D gene unclear. The source material was PBMCs. The CDR3 reads CARRRYTF. DNA of the CDR3: TGTGCCAGGCGTCGGTACACCTTC.